Shown below are 14 T cell receptor beta chains from a single sample sequenced in a study of response to subunit inactivated influenza vaccine. TCRdb reprocessed the RT-PCR reads with MiXCR, giving one entry per CDR3 protein. The profile shows over 150,000 distinct CDR3 sequences, about 9.3% of them singletons. Material: non-naive T cells sorted from PBMCs, obtained on the day of vaccination. These receptors all stem from a man aged 45-60 years who received an inactivated influenza vaccine.

This CDR3 is CASSGLQVTSYNEQFF. The DNA for the CDR3 is TGTGCCAGCAGTGGACTTCAGGTGACCTCCTACAATGAGCAGTTCTTC. The rearrangement uses TRBV2 and TRBJ2-1, with D unclear. The germline V gene encodes CDR1 SNHLY and CDR2 FYNNEI. The CDR3 has 16 amino acids. The V and J ends lost 4 bases and 0 bases respectively, with 13 bases between them.

This clonotype was counted at least ten times. The chain combines TRBV5-1 with TRBJ2-1; perhaps TRBD1 as D (5 bases). The V and J ends lost 1 base and 6 bases respectively, with 17 bases between them. CDR3 length equals 16 residues. CDR1 SGHRS and CDR2 YFSETQ come from the germline V gene. The CDR3 sequence: CASSLLQGRNSNEQFF. Here the CDR3 DNA reads TGCGCCAGCAGCTTGCTGCAGGGAAGGAATAGCAATGAGCAGTTCTTC.

A few counts support this clonotype. This chain uses TRBV6-1 with TRBJ2-5; the match to TRBD2 covers 11 bases. Germline values: CDR1 MNHNS, CDR2 SASEGT. J gave up 1 base and V 6 bases, and 10 bases lay outside the gene matches. The CDR3 is 17 residues long. The CDR3 is CASRAPSGRTSQETQYF. In DNA form, the CDR3 reads TGTGCCAGCAGGGCCCCTAGCGGGAGGACGTCCCAAGAGACCCAGTACTTC.

This clonotype was seen a handful of times. This chain joins TRBV20-1 and TRBJ2-7; the match to TRBD2 covers 7 bases. V shed 2 bases, J shed 6 bases, and the junction held 10 bases outside the gene matches. Germline-derived CDR1 and CDR2 are DFQATT and SNEGSKA (reference sequence). The CDR3 runs 14 residues. CDR3 sequence reads: CSARKPGGSREQYF. CDR3 bases: TGCAGTGCTAGAAAACCCGGGGGGTCTCGCGAGCAGTACTTC.

This clonotype was counted many times. The CDR3 DNA sequence: TGCGCCAGCAGCTTCCTGACTGCCGTTGATGGTGAAGCTTTCTTT. Protein product: CASSFLTAVDGEAFF. The chain recombines TRBV5-1 with TRBJ1-1; D is ambiguous. CDR1 is SGHRS, CDR2 YFSETQ, per germline. The CDR3 consists of 15 residues. The V end was cut by 2 bases, the J end by 7 bases, with 18 bases between.

This clonotype has a count of ten or more. V and J are TRBV3-1 and TRBJ1-1; no firm D call. The CDR3 has 14 amino acids. V lost 1 base, J lost 2 bases, and 8 bases lay in between. Germline V CDR1 and CDR2: LGHDT, YNNKEL (reference sequence). The CDR3 region is CASSQGIANTEAFF. CDR3 coding DNA: TGTGCCAGCAGCCAAGGAATCGCAAACACTGAAGCTTTCTTT.

This clonotype was seen more than once but under ten times. V is TRBV5-6 and J is TRBJ2-7; TRBD2 aligns across 7 bases. Germline V gives CDR1 SGHDT, CDR2 YYEEEE. The CDR3 covers 13 residues. With 5 bases clipped from V and 5 bases from J, the junction kept 7 bases outside the gene matches. Written as DNA, the CDR3 is TGTGCCAGCAGTCCCGGGACTACCCACGAGCAGTACTTC. The encoded protein is CASSPGTTHEQYF.

CDR3 protein: CSARQDYEQYF. CDR3 DNA sequence: TGCAGTGCCCGACAGGACTACGAGCAGTACTTC. This chain joins TRBV20-1 and TRBJ2-7, with D perhaps TRBD1 (6 bases). The germline gives CDR1 DFQATT, CDR2 SNEGSKA (reference sequence). This CDR3 is built from 11 residues. Trimming took off 6 bases at V and 3 bases at J, with 9 bases between the two ends.

The chain uses TRBV7-8 and TRBJ2-1, with TRBD2 matching 13 bases. After removal of 5 bases from V and 4 bases from J, the junction contained 5 bases not matched to a gene. This CDR3 comprises 16 residues. Germline V gene sequence: CDR1 SGHVS, CDR2 FQNEAQ. The CDR3 loop reads CASSARLAGGYNEQFF. In nucleotides, the CDR3 is TGTGCCAGCAGCGCCCGACTAGCGGGGGGTTACAATGAGCAGTTCTTC.

Many counts were recorded for this clonotype. The J gene is TRBJ2-6, the V gene TRBV6-2 or TRBV6-3; 9 nucleotides match TRBD1. The V segment lost 6 bases and the J segment 1 base; nucleotides outside the gene matches: 7. CDR3 length: 17 residues. Germline CDR1 reads MNHEY; CDR2 reads SVGEGT. Here the CDR3 DNA reads TGTGCCAGCAGCCCGGGACAGGGAAGTTCTGGGGCCAACGTCCTGACTTTC. Protein sequence: CASSPGQGSSGANVLTF.

In its sample, this clonotype was seen a few times. The chain combines TRBV4-1 with TRBJ1-4; 9 bases are a match to TRBD1. V lost 2 bases, J lost 11 bases, and 9 bases stayed unmatched. Germline lookup yields CDR1 MGHRA and CDR2 YSYEKL. The CDR3 has 15 amino acids. The CDR3 bases are TGCGCCAGCAGCCAACCGGGACAGGGCCTTGCCAAACTGTTTTTT. Protein product: CASSQPGQGLAKLFF.

A few counts support this clonotype. This rearrangement joins TRBV18 to TRBJ1-1, with D perhaps matching TRBD1 (6 bases). In germline, CDR1 is KGHSH, CDR2 LQKENI. Trimming cost V 5 bases and J 5 bases, with 18 bases left between them. This CDR3 region has 15 residues. The CDR3 nucleotides read TGTGCCAGCTCATCGGGAATCAGGGGTAGGACTGAAGCTTTCTTT. Its translation: CASSSGIRGRTEAFF.

This clonotype occurred many times. The J gene is TRBJ2-7, the V gene TRBV5-1; TRBD1 matches 10 bases. CDR3 length: 14 residues. The junction had 7 bases not matched to a gene; V was cut back by 6 bases and J by 4 bases. Germline V lookup: CDR1 SGHRS, CDR2 YFSETQ. CDR3 bases: TGCGCCAGCATGTCCGGGACAGGGGCTTACGAGCAGTACTTC. This translates into CASMSGTGAYEQYF.

The genes are TRBV5-4 and TRBJ2-5; D gene uncertain. Germline-derived CDR1 and CDR2 are SGHNT and YYREEE (reference sequence). The CDR3 contains 14 residues. V gave up 4 bases and J gave up 4 bases, with 14 bases separating them. The CDR3 bases are TGTGCCAGCAGCGCCGACCTGGTGACAGAGACCCAGTACTTC. This translates into CASSADLVTETQYF.